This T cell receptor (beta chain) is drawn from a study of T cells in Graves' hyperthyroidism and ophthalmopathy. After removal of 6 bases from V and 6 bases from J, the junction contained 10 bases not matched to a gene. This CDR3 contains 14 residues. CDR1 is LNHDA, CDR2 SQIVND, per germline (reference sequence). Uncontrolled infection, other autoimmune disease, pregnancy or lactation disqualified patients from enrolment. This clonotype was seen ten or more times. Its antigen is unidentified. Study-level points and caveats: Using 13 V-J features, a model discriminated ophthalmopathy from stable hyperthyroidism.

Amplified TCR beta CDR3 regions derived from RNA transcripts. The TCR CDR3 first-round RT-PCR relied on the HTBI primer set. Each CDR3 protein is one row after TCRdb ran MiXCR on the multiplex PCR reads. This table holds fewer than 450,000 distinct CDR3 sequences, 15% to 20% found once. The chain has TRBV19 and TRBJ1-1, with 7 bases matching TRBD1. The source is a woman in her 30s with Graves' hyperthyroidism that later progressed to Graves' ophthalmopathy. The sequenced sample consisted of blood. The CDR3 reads CASSRLQGTPEAFF. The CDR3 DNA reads TGTGCCAGTAGCCGCTTACAGGGGACCCCTGAAGCTTTCTTT. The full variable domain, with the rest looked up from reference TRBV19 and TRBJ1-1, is DGGITQSPKYLFRKEGQNVTLSCEQNLNHDAMYWYRQDPGQGLRLIYYSQIVNDFQKGDIAEGYSVSREKKESFPLTVTSAQKNPTAFYLCASSRLQGTPEAFFGQGTRLTVV.